This entry is about one T cell receptor (beta chain). This sample is part of a study of blood T cell repertoires in COVID-19. Across the whole study: Sources were T cells, B-cell-depleted T cells, or PBMCs; the material itself was cDNA or gDNA.

This CDR3 has 14 amino acids. The V gene lost 0 bases and the J gene lost 3 bases, with 10 bases spanning the gap. Looked up from germline, CDR1 is SGHRS and CDR2 is YFSETQ. The data were produced by immunoSEQ multiplex PCR, yet TCRdb's version contains in-frame clones alone and is incomplete. The sample shows some 96,000 clones, 75% to 90% of them seen only once. The sequence came from a human donor in a cohort sampled during active COVID-19. The chain has TRBV5-1 and TRBJ2-7; D unresolved. Sequenced input: peripheral blood. CDR3 DNA sequence: TGCGCCAGCAGCTTGGAGTTGCTTAGCTACGAGCAGTACTTC. Translated: CASSLELLSYEQYF.